The rows below give T cell receptor beta chains drawn from one sample of a study of T cells after yellow fever vaccination. TCRdb itself ran the 5' RACE reads through MiXCR, one entry per CDR3 protein. The data contain some 550,000 distinct CDR3 sequences, about a fifth of them singletons. The sample here was PBMCs, taken 15 days after the yellow fever booster vaccination. The receptors shown here come from a man in his thirties or forties who received the YFV17D yellow fever vaccine. Both conserved end residues are part of each CDR3. A D gene is named only where the DNA matches it firmly. Clone sizes are given selectively: once, few, many, or a class where the clone is expanded.

V	size	D	J	CDR3	DNA
TRBV20-1	.	TRBD2	TRBJ2-1	CSATQTSAWDLYNEQFF	TGCAGTGCTACCCAGACTAGCGCTTGGGATTTGTACAATGAGCAGTTCTTC
TRBV20-1	few	.	TRBJ2-1	CSARVGAADNEQFF	TGCAGTGCTAGAGTCGGGGCCGCCGACAATGAGCAGTTCTTC
TRBV10-3	few	TRBD1	TRBJ1-1	CAISPGQEPNTEAFF	TGTGCCATCAGCCCGGGACAGGAGCCGAACACTGAAGCTTTCTTT
TRBV5-1	.	TRBD1	TRBJ2-3	CASSYGQAVDTQYF	TGCGCCAGCAGCTACGGACAGGCCGTAGATACGCAGTATTTT
TRBV20-1	few	.	TRBJ2-3	CSARNWRTDTQYF	TGCAGTGCTAGAAATTGGCGCACAGATACGCAGTATTTT
TRBV7-9	few	.	TRBJ2-1	CATLGVGEQFF	TGTGCCACCCTAGGGGTGGGTGAGCAGTTCTTC
TRBV12-3/TRBV12-4	few	.	TRBJ2-1	CASSPRGGGWNEQFF	TGTGCCAGCAGTCCCCGAGGAGGGGGCTGGAATGAGCAGTTCTTC
TRBV27	few	.	TRBJ2-7	CASSLDSAYEQYF	TGTGCCAGCAGTTTAGACAGTGCCTACGAGCAGTACTTC
TRBV7-2	.	.	TRBJ2-7	CASSLSTPYEQYF	TGTGCCAGCAGCCTGTCTACCCCCTACGAGCAGTACTTC
TRBV12-3/TRBV12-4	few	.	TRBJ2-7	CASSLSDLSPEQYF	TGTGCCAGCAGTTTGTCGGATTTAAGTCCCGAGCAGTACTTC
TRBV5-1	few	.	TRBJ2-3	CASSPGSTTGTDTQYF	TGCGCCAGCAGTCCAGGGTCAACCACAGGCACAGATACGCAGTATTTT
TRBV20-1	few	TRBD2	TRBJ2-5	CSARPSFRLAGQETQYF	TGCAGTGCTAGACCATCCTTCCGACTAGCGGGACAGGAGACCCAGTACTTC
TRBV4-3	.	.	TRBJ2-4	CASSTGGGGNIQYF	TGCGCCAGCAGCACCGGGGGCGGTGGAAACATTCAGTACTTC
TRBV4-3	few	.	TRBJ1-2	CASSQDGSTGRGYTF	TGCGCCAGCAGCCAAGATGGGAGCACAGGACGGGGCTACACCTTC
TRBV10-3	.	.	TRBJ2-1	CAISYGNNEQFF	TGTGCCATCAGTTACGGGAACAATGAGCAGTTCTTC
TRBV4-3	.	.	TRBJ1-3	CASSQSQGTGNTIYF	TGCGCCAGCAGCCAATCGCAGGGTACTGGAAACACCATATATTTT
TRBV12-3/TRBV12-4	.	TRBD1	TRBJ1-2	CASSWEGQGNYGYTF	TGTGCCAGCAGTTGGGAAGGACAGGGAAACTATGGCTACACCTTC
TRBV6-1	.	.	TRBJ2-4	CASSPGVGKNIQYF	TGTGCCAGCAGTCCAGGCGTGGGCAAAAACATTCAGTACTTC
TRBV12-3/TRBV12-4	few	.	TRBJ1-2	CASSSAYGYTF	TGTGCCAGCAGTTCTGCGTATGGCTACACCTTC
TRBV20-1	few	.	TRBJ1-4	CSARIGTNEKLFF	TGCAGTGCTAGAATAGGAACTAATGAAAAACTGTTTTTT
TRBV6-1	.	TRBD1	TRBJ2-1	CASRLTGPDNEQFF	TGTGCCAGCAGGTTGACAGGGCCCGACAATGAGCAGTTCTTC
TRBV11-1	few	TRBD2	TRBJ2-1	CASSLQAFPLAGGTNEQFF	TGTGCCAGCAGCCTCCAGGCCTTTCCACTAGCGGGGGGAACGAATGAGCAGTTCTTC
TRBV28	.	TRBD1	TRBJ2-6	CASRGVEGAAGANVLTF	TGTGCCAGCAGAGGGGTTGAGGGGGCGGCTGGGGCCAACGTCCTGACTTTC
TRBV7-2	few	.	TRBJ2-2	CASSQRLGGSTGELFF	TGTGCCAGCAGCCAGAGACTAGGGGGATCCACCGGGGAGCTGTTTTTT
TRBV7-2	few	TRBD2	TRBJ2-3	CASSLPGLARHTQYF	TGTGCCAGCAGCTTACCGGGACTAGCGAGACATACGCAGTATTTT
TRBV7-6	.	.	TRBJ1-4	CASSLHTTNEKLFF	TGTGCCAGCAGCTTACATACAACTAATGAAAAACTGTTTTTT
TRBV10-2	few	TRBD2	TRBJ2-7	CASSDPFRAGGLYEQYF	TGCGCCAGCAGTGACCCCTTTCGAGCGGGAGGACTCTACGAGCAGTACTTC
TRBV7-9	.	.	TRBJ2-1	CASSLSDNEQFF	TGTGCCAGCAGCTTAAGTGACAATGAGCAGTTCTTC
TRBV21-1	.	.	TRBJ2-5	CASSKALSAREGPGTQYF	TGTGCCAGCAGCAAAGCTCTGAGCGCGAGGGAGGGCCCGGGGACCCAGTACTTC
TRBV5-1	.	.	TRBJ1-6	CASSRGFAGNSPLHF	TGCGCCAGCAGCAGGGGATTCGCGGGGAATTCACCCCTCCACTTT
TRBV21-1	.	.	TRBJ2-5	CASSLLNQMQETQYF	TGTGCCAGCAGCCTACTGAATCAGATGCAAGAGACCCAGTACTTC
TRBV19	.	.	TRBJ2-7	CASSTTAVYEQYF	TGTGCCAGTAGCACCACAGCGGTCTACGAGCAGTACTTC
TRBV7-2	.	.	TRBJ2-7	CASSYLQGSYEQYF	TGTGCCAGCAGCTATCTACAGGGTTCCTACGAGCAGTACTTC
TRBV6-2/TRBV6-3	few	TRBD2	TRBJ2-1	CASTYPGLAENYNEQFF	TGTGCCAGCACGTATCCTGGACTAGCGGAGAATTACAATGAGCAGTTCTTC
TRBV19	.	.	TRBJ2-7	CASSKAITYEQYF	TGTGCCAGTAGTAAGGCGATTACCTACGAGCAGTACTTC
TRBV5-5	.	.	TRBJ2-7	CASSYGKNEQYF	TGTGCCAGCAGCTACGGCAAGAACGAGCAGTACTTC
TRBV23-1	.	TRBD1	TRBJ2-2	CASSPTGQGSYTGELFF	TGCGCCAGCAGTCCTACTGGACAGGGATCCTACACCGGGGAGCTGTTTTTT
TRBV5-6	few	.	TRBJ2-5	CASSPRQRRYQETQYF	TGTGCCAGCAGCCCTCGTCAAAGAAGGTACCAAGAGACCCAGTACTTC
TRBV2	few	.	TRBJ1-5	CASGGNNQPQHF	TGTGCCAGCGGGGGCAACAATCAGCCCCAGCATTTT
TRBV7-9	.	.	TRBJ2-7	CASVQAGRSYEQYF	TGTGCCAGCGTCCAAGCGGGCCGCTCCTACGAGCAGTACTTC
TRBV20-1	.	.	TRBJ2-7	CSARAGLLSYEQYF	TGCAGTGCTAGAGCAGGGCTTCTCTCCTACGAGCAGTACTTC
TRBV24-1	.	.	TRBJ2-1	CATMRTDNEQFF	TGTGCCACCATGAGGACAGACAATGAGCAGTTCTTC
TRBV27	few	.	TRBJ2-1	CASSFMIERYSYNEQFF	TGTGCCAGCAGTTTCATGATCGAGCGGTACTCCTACAATGAGCAGTTCTTC
TRBV28	few	.	TRBJ1-6	CASLRSNSPLHF	TGTGCCAGCCTCAGGTCTAATTCACCCCTCCACTTT
TRBV7-9	.	.	TRBJ2-5	CASSLVSGGKETQYF	TGTGCCAGCAGCTTAGTGAGTGGAGGGAAAGAGACCCAGTACTTC
TRBV7-2	.	TRBD2	TRBJ2-3	CASSPSGSRTDTQYF	TGTGCCAGCAGCCCTAGCGGGAGTCGCACAGATACGCAGTATTTT
TRBV3-1	.	.	TRBJ2-5	CASSQGTSREETQYF	TGTGCCAGCAGCCAAGGAACTAGTCGTGAAGAGACCCAGTACTTC
TRBV5-1	few	.	TRBJ2-5	CASSPNQGRETQYF	TGCGCCAGCAGCCCGAACCAGGGGAGGGAGACCCAGTACTTC
TRBV20-1	.	TRBD2	TRBJ2-7	CSARTSENYEQYF	TGCAGTGCTAGGACTAGCGAAAACTACGAGCAGTACTTC
TRBV7-9	few	.	TRBJ2-5	CASSYQGRETQYF	TGTGCCAGCAGCTATCAGGGCCGGGAGACCCAGTACTTC
TRBV4-3	.	.	TRBJ2-3	CASSQEISSGGADTQYF	TGCGCCAGCAGCCAAGAGATATCCTCCGGGGGCGCAGATACGCAGTATTTT
TRBV24-1	few	TRBD1	TRBJ2-7	CATSDTGQTNEQYF	TGTGCCACCAGTGATACGGGACAGACAAACGAGCAGTACTTC
TRBV4-2	.	.	TRBJ2-1	CASSHVVGYNEQFF	TGTGCCAGCAGCCATGTTGTTGGCTACAATGAGCAGTTCTTC
TRBV19	.	.	TRBJ2-1	CASNLGPESSYHEQFF	TGTGCCAGTAACCTAGGGCCGGAGAGCTCCTACCATGAGCAGTTCTTC
TRBV18	.	TRBD1	TRBJ2-3	CASSPLGQGFTDTQYF	TGTGCCAGCTCACCACTCGGACAGGGCTTCACAGATACGCAGTATTTT